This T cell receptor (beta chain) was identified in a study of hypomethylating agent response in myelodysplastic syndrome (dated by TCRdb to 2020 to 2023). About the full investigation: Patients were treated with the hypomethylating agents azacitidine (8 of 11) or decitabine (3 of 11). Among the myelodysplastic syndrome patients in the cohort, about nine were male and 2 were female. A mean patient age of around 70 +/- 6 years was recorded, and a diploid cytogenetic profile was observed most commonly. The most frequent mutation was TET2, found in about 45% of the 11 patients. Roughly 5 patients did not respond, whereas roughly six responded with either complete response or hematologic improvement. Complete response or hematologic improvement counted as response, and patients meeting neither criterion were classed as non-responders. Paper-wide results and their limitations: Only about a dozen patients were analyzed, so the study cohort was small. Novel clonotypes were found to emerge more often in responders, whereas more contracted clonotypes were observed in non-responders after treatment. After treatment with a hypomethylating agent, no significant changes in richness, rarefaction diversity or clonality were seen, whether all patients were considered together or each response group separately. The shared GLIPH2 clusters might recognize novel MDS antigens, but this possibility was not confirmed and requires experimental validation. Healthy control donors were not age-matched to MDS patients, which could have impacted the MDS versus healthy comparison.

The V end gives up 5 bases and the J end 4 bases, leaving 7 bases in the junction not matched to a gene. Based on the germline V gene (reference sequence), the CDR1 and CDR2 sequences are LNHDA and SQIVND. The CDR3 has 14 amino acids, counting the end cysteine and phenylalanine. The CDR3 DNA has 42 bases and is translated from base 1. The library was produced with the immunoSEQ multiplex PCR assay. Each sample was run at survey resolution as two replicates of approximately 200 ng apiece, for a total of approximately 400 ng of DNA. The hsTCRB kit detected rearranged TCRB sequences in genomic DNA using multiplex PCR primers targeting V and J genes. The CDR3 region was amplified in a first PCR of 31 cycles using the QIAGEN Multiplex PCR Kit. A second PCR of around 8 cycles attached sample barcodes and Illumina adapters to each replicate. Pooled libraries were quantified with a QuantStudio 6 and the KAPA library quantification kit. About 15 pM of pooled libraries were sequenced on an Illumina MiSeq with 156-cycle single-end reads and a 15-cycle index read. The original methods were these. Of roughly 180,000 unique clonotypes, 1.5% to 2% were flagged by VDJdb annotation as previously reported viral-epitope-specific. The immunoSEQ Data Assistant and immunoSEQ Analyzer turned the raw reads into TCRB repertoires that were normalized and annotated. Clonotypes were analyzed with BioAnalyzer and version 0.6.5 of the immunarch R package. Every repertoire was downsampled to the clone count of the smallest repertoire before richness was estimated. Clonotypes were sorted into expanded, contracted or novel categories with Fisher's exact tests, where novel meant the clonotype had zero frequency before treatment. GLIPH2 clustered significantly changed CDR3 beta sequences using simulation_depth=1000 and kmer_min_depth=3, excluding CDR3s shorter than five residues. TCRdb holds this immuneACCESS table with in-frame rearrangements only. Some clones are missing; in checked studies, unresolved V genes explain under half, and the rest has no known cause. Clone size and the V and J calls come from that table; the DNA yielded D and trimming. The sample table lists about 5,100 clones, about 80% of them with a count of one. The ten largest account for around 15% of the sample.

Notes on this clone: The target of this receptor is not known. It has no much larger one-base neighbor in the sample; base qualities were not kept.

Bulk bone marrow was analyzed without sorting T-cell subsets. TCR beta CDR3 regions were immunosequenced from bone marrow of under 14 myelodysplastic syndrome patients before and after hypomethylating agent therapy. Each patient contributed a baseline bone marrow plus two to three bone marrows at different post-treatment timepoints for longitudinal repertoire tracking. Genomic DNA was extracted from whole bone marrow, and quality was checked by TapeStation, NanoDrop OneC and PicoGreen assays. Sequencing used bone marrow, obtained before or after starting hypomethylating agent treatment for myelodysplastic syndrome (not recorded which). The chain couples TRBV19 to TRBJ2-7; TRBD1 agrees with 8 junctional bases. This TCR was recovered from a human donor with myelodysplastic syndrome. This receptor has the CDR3 CASSARDRTYEQYF. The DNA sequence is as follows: TGTGCCAGTAGTGCGCGGGACAGGACGTACGAGCAGTACTTC.